The 9 T cell receptor beta chains listed next were all sequenced from one sample in a study of blood T cell repertoires in COVID-19. Sequencing was performed with immunoSEQ multiplex PCR; in TCRdb, only in-frame clones are kept and a portion is missing. This table holds under 85,000 clones, roughly 89% found once. What was sequenced was peripheral blood. Every receptor here comes from a man aged 50-59 years with acute or convalescent COVID-19.

The chain uses TRBV6-6 and TRBJ2-3, with 9 bases fitting TRBD2. V lost 6 bases to trimming and J lost 1 base; unmatched junction nucleotides: 8. This CDR3 has 16 residues. Germline CDR1 reads MNHNY; CDR2 reads SVGAGI (reference sequence). The CDR3 sequence: CASSRGLATGTDTQYF. CDR3 bases: TGTGCCAGCAGCCGCGGACTAGCGACTGGCACAGATACGCAGTATTTT.

The gene calls are TRBV18 and TRBJ2-7; 7 bases match TRBD2. Trimming removed 7 bases from V and 1 base from J; junction bases left unmatched: 7. The germline V gene encodes CDR1 KGHSH and CDR2 LQKENI. The CDR3 totals 14 residues. DNA of the CDR3: TGTGCCAGCTTTAGCGGGCGGGATTCCTACGAGCAGTACTTC. It is translated as CASFSGRDSYEQYF.

The chain uses TRBV5-6 and TRBJ2-7, with 12 bases lining up with TRBD2. Germline CDR1 and CDR2: SGHDT and YYEEEE. The CDR3 runs to 16 residues. The V segment lost 0 bases and the J segment 7 bases; nucleotides outside the gene matches: 8. The CDR3 nucleotides are TGTGCCAGCAGCTTGGTCACTAGCGGGAGGAGCAGGGAGCAGTACTTC. Amino acids: CASSLVTSGRSREQYF.

The J gene is TRBJ2-7, the V gene TRBV4-1, with TRBD1 matching 7 bases. V lost 3 bases to trimming and J lost 2 bases; unmatched junction nucleotides: 7. Germline V gene sequence: CDR1 MGHRA, CDR2 YSYEKL. The CDR3 loop spans 15 amino acids. Written as DNA, the CDR3 is TGCGCCAGCAGCCAGCTAGACAGGGTTACCTACGAGCAGTACTTC. Translated: CASSQLDRVTYEQYF.

V and J are TRBV6-2 or TRBV6-3 and TRBJ1-3; D ambiguous. The CDR3 extends over 16 amino acids. Germline loops: CDR1 MNHEY, CDR2 SVGEGT. The germline V and J ends were trimmed by 2 bases and 0 bases, with 11 bases remaining between them. The CDR3 here is CASSYGRWSSGNTIYF. The CDR3 DNA is TGTGCCAGCAGTTACGGTCGATGGAGCTCTGGAAACACCATATATTTT.

The chain is built from TRBV19 and TRBJ1-4, with TRBD1 as a possible D gene (5 bases). Trimming stripped 5 bases from V and 0 bases from J, with 7 bases between. The germline gives CDR1 LNHDA, CDR2 SQIVND (reference sequence). The CDR3 is made up of 14 amino acids. The CDR3 nucleotides read TGTGCCAGTAGTCCGACAGCAACTAATGAAAAACTGTTTTTT. Amino acids: CASSPTATNEKLFF.

The chain links TRBV19 to TRBJ1-4, with TRBD1 as a possible D gene (5 bases). V was clipped by 8 bases and J by 8 bases, with 12 bases between them. CDR3 length: 12 amino acids. CDR1 LNHDA and CDR2 SQIVND come from the germline V gene (reference sequence). The CDR3 loop is CASSGSDEKLFF. CDR3 in DNA: TGTGCCAGTTCAGGGTCGGACGAAAAACTGTTTTTT. Drawing the rest from reference TRBV19 and TRBJ1-4, the complete variable domain is DGGITQSPKYLFRKEGQNVTLSCEQNLNHDAMYWYRQDPGQGLRLIYYSQIVNDFQKGDIAEGYSVSREKKESFPLTVTSAQKNPTAFYLCASSGSDEKLFFGSGTQLSVL.

This clone was observed a single time. V gene TRBV6-1 combines with J gene TRBJ1-3; 7 bases match TRBD1. V shed 3 bases, J shed 7 bases, and the junction held 6 bases outside the gene matches. CDR3 length: 14 amino acids. Per the germline V gene, CDR1 is MNHNS and CDR2 is SASEGT. Written as DNA, the CDR3 is TGTGCCAGCAGTGAGGACAGGCGCGGTAACACCATATATTTT. Encoded protein: CASSEDRRGNTIYF.

The chain combines TRBV12-3 or TRBV12-4 with TRBJ1-2; no firm D call. CDR3 length equals 13 residues. V dropped 3 bases and J dropped 2 bases, with 7 bases sitting between them. CDR3 region: CASSLTPNYGYTF. The CDR3 DNA sequence: TGTGCCAGCAGTTTGACACCCAACTATGGCTACACCTTC.